These 31 T cell receptor beta chains came from one sample sequenced in a study of blood T cell repertoires in COVID-19. The assay was immunoSEQ multiplex PCR, and TCRdb's table has in-frame clones only and misses some. The table shows 29,000 or so clones, with around nine tenths occurring only once. The sample comprised peripheral blood. The origin of the receptors is a human donor in a cohort sampled during active COVID-19. The donor label of this sample is uncertain.

The chain carries TRBV10-3 and TRBJ2-5; 10 bases are shared with TRBD1. The junction had 3 bases not matched to a gene; V was cut back by 6 bases and J by 2 bases. Germline assignment: CDR1 ENHRY and CDR2 SYGVKD. CDR3 length equals 14 residues. CDR3 residues: CAIRKDRGQETQYF. The CDR3 DNA reads as TGTGCCATCAGAAAGGACAGGGGGCAAGAGACCCAGTACTTC.

The CDR3 is CAWRGTGSPLHF. The CDR3, as DNA: TGTGCCTGGAGAGGAACAGGATCACCCCTCCACTTT. V is TRBV30 and J is TRBJ1-6, with a weak D call TRBD1 (5 bases). The CDR3 contains 12 residues. Germline CDR1 reads GTSNPN; CDR2 reads SVGIG (reference sequence). Trimming pared 3 bases from V and 10 bases from J, leaving 10 bases between.

The V and J genes are TRBV3-1 (or the pseudogene TRBV3-2) and TRBJ1-2; 8 bases map to TRBD1. The CDR3 is 13 amino acids. Trimming took 4 bases from V and 2 from J; bases not matched to a gene: 0. CDR1 and CDR2 from the germline V gene are LGHDT and YNNKEL (reference sequence). In DNA, the CDR3 is TGTGCCAGCAGCCGACAGGGGAACTATGGCTACACCTTC. Translated: CASSRQGNYGYTF.

The chain is built from TRBV5-6 and TRBJ2-1; D not resolved. The CDR3 is made up of 13 amino acids. The V end was cut by 0 bases, the J end by 6 bases, with 7 bases between. Germline values: CDR1 SGHDT, CDR2 YYEEEE. CDR3 amino acids: CASSLAAANEQFF. The DNA of the CDR3 is TGTGCCAGCAGCTTGGCGGCGGCCAATGAGCAGTTCTTC.

The gene calls are TRBV2 and TRBJ1-2; D not resolved. The V gene's germline CDR1 is SNHLY and CDR2 FYNNEI. This CDR3 has 13 amino acids. With 5 bases removed from V and 3 bases from J, the gap between germline ends came to 10 bases. The CDR3 nucleotides read TGTGCCAGCAGTTCGGCGGGTTACTATGGCTACACCTTC. Encoded protein: CASSSAGYYGYTF.

The chain carries TRBV9 and TRBJ2-1, with a weak D call TRBD2 (5 bases). The CDR3 is 13 residues long. Deletions cut 4 bases from V and 5 bases from J, with 10 bases between. CDR1 and CDR2 (germline): SGDLS, YYNGEE. The CDR3 DNA reads TGTGCCAGCAGCCTAGGGAGAAACAATGAGCAGTTCTTC. It is translated as CASSLGRNNEQFF. The complete variable domain, with remaining parts taken from reference TRBV9 and TRBJ2-1, reads DSGVTQTPKHLITATGQRVTLRCSPRSGDLSVYWYQQSLDQGLQFLIQYYNGEERAKGNILERFSAQQFPDLHSELNLSSLELGDSALYFCASSLGRNNEQFFGPGTRLTVL.

V gene TRBV19 combines with J gene TRBJ2-7; TRBD1 matches at 11 bases. Germline CDR1 reads LNHDA; CDR2 reads SQIVND (reference sequence). The V gene end was trimmed by 3 bases and the J gene end by 4 bases; junction bases not matched to a gene: 5. The CDR3 covers 15 residues. The CDR3 loop reads CASSIEDRGHYEQYF. The CDR3 nucleotides are TGTGCCAGTAGTATCGAGGACAGGGGGCATTACGAGCAGTACTTC.

This chain connects TRBV3-1 (or the pseudogene TRBV3-2) to TRBJ1-4; D is possibly TRBD1 (5 bases). The CDR3 consists of 16 residues. Per germline, CDR1 LGHDT and CDR2 YNNKEL (reference sequence). V was cut by 5 bases and J by 4 bases, with 17 bases left in between. In nucleotides, the CDR3 is TGTGCCAGCAGCTATGGGACTGTAGCCCGTAATGAAAAACTGTTTTTT. Translating it yields CASSYGTVARNEKLFF.

V and J are TRBV4-1 and TRBJ2-5; 10 bases line up with TRBD2. V was clipped by 3 bases and J by 1 base; unmatched bases: 5. This CDR3 contains 16 residues. Germline V CDR1 and CDR2: MGHRA, YSYEKL. CDR3 in DNA: TGCGCCAGCAGCCACGGACTAGCGGCTTCCCAAGAGACCCAGTACTTC. Its protein product is CASSHGLAASQETQYF.

This clone is labeled as medium-sized (0.01 to 0.1%). The V call is TRBV19, the J call TRBJ2-7; 8 positions match TRBD2. V trimming: 3 bases; J trimming: 2 bases; junction bases outside the gene matches: 6. The germline V gene has CDR1 LNHDA and CDR2 SQIVND (reference sequence). The CDR3 runs to 15 residues. DNA of the CDR3: TGTGCCAGTAGTATGGTTAGCGGGACCGCCTACGAGCAGTACTTC. It translates to CASSMVSGTAYEQYF.

The chain employs TRBV7-9 and TRBJ1-2, with D hard to call. V was cut by 2 bases and J by 0 bases, with 16 bases left in between. CDR1 is SEHNR, CDR2 FQNEAQ, per germline (reference sequence). The CDR3 has 17 residues. The CDR3 region is CASSLSVQARTNYGYTF. CDR3 bases: TGTGCCAGCAGCTTATCGGTTCAGGCCCGAACTAACTATGGCTACACCTTC.

The J gene is TRBJ1-5, the V gene TRBV5-8; D possibly corresponds to TRBD1 (5 bases). Germline-derived CDR1 and CDR2 are SGHTS and YDEGEE. V dropped 4 bases and J dropped 3 bases, with 14 bases sitting between them. The CDR3 length is 15 residues. The CDR3 coding sequence is TGTGCCAGCAGCGGGGAGGGGAGGTACAATCAGCCCCAGCATTTT. Protein product: CASSGEGRYNQPQHF.

This sequence joins TRBV19 and TRBJ2-1; TRBD2 matches 12 bases. V gave up 7 bases and J gave up 5 bases; unmatched junction bases: 3. The CDR3 extends over 14 amino acids. Germline loops: CDR1 LNHDA, CDR2 SQIVND (reference sequence). The CDR3: CASTRLAGDNEQFF. In DNA, the CDR3 is TGTGCCAGTACCCGACTAGCGGGAGACAATGAGCAGTTCTTC.

The V call is TRBV29-1, the J call TRBJ2-5; 7 positions agree with TRBD2. Germline V gives CDR1 SQVTM, CDR2 ANQGSEA. The CDR3 consists of 13 residues. With V trimmed by 4 bases and J by 5 bases, 7 bases remained unmatched. The CDR3 is CSVVGGGSETQYF. The CDR3 coding sequence is TGCAGCGTTGTGGGTGGCGGGAGTGAGACCCAGTACTTC.

The chain combines TRBV7-9 with TRBJ2-1; 9 bases are shared with TRBD1. The CDR3 covers 16 residues. Germline assignment: CDR1 SEHNR and CDR2 FQNEAQ (reference sequence). The V segment lost 5 bases and the J segment 7 bases; nucleotides outside the gene matches: 12. The CDR3 sequence is CASSPKTGGLGNEQFF. The CDR3 DNA follows: TGTGCCAGCAGCCCCAAAACAGGGGGCCTTGGAAATGAGCAGTTCTTC. The entire variable domain, with the rest obtained from reference TRBV7-9 and TRBJ2-1, is as follows: DTGVSQNPRHKITKRGQNVTFRCDPISEHNRLYWYRQTLGQGPEFLTYFQNEAQLEKSRLLSDRFSAERPKGSFSTLEIQRTEQGDSAMYLCASSPKTGGLGNEQFFGPGTRLTVL.

J is TRBJ1-2 and V is TRBV30; 7 bases agree with TRBD1. The CDR3 runs to 13 residues. V shed 3 bases, J shed 6 bases, and the junction held 7 bases outside the gene matches. CDR1 and CDR2 from the germline V gene are GTSNPN and SVGIG (reference sequence). CDR3 nucleotide sequence: TGTGCCTGGAGCCCCCCCAGGGGGAATGGCTACACCTTC. Its protein is CAWSPPRGNGYTF.

V gene TRBV7-2 combines with J gene TRBJ1-6; possibly TRBD1 for D (5 bases). V was pared by 1 base and J by 7 bases, with 11 bases between. Per germline, CDR1 SGHTA and CDR2 FQGNSA. The CDR3 is 15 residues long. The CDR3 loop is CASSLGGGENSPLHF. DNA of the CDR3: TGTGCCAGCAGCTTAGGGGGAGGGGAGAATTCACCCCTCCACTTT.

The chain is built from TRBV19 and TRBJ1-1, with 8 bases identical to TRBD1. The CDR3 runs to 13 residues. Unmatched junction bases numbered 4, after V lost 5 bases and J lost 5 bases. The V gene's germline CDR1 is LNHDA and CDR2 SQIVND (reference sequence). The CDR3 region is CASSFDRGTEAFF. The CDR3 DNA reads TGTGCCAGTAGTTTCGACAGGGGAACTGAAGCTTTCTTT.

V and J are TRBV5-1 and TRBJ2-1; TRBD2 might be the D (6 bases). This CDR3 region has 15 residues. V lost 3 bases and J lost 7, with 17 bases in between. The germline CDR1 and CDR2 sequences are SGHRS and YFSETQ. This chain's CDR3 is CASSSGLGSGNEQFF. As DNA, the CDR3 is TGCGCCAGCAGCTCGGGACTCGGCAGCGGGAATGAGCAGTTCTTC.

J is TRBJ1-6 and V is TRBV19; the D gene is possibly TRBD1 (6 bases). CDR1 LNHDA and CDR2 SQIVND come from the germline V gene (reference sequence). Trimming pared 6 bases from V and 6 bases from J, leaving 9 bases between. CDR3 length equals 13 residues. DNA of the CDR3: TGTGCCAGTAGGCAGGACAGTAATTCACCCCTCCACTTT. Residues: CASRQDSNSPLHF.

The chain uses TRBV27 and TRBJ2-7; TRBD2 matches 9 bases. Germline loops: CDR1 MNHEY, CDR2 SMNVEV (reference sequence). Losses at the gene ends were 3 bases for V and 0 bases for J; bases not matched to a gene: 6. This CDR3 has 16 residues. The CDR3 protein is CASSFSGTSSSYEQYF. DNA of the CDR3: TGTGCCAGCAGTTTTTCCGGGACTAGCAGCTCCTACGAGCAGTACTTC.

The V gene is TRBV10-3, the J gene TRBJ2-3, with 13 bases lining up with TRBD2. This CDR3 contains 16 residues. Trimming at V came to 10 bases and at J to 0 bases, leaving 7 bases not matched to a gene. Germline CDR1 is ENHRY and CDR2 is SYGVKD. DNA for the CDR3: TGTGCCACGAGAGAACTAGCGGGAGGGAGCACAGATACGCAGTATTTT. Translated: CATRELAGGSTDTQYF.

The chain recombines TRBV2 with TRBJ1-1; 8 positions match TRBD1. With V trimmed by 4 bases and J by 1 base, 8 bases remained unmatched. The CDR3 totals 16 residues. Germline V gives CDR1 SNHLY, CDR2 FYNNEI. CDR3 region: CASSGDRQLGNTEAFF. As DNA, the CDR3 is TGTGCCAGCAGTGGGGACAGGCAGTTGGGGAACACTGAAGCTTTCTTT.

The chain recombines TRBV9 with TRBJ1-2; maybe TRBD1 (5 bases). The CDR3 contains 13 residues. V was cut by 3 bases and J by 2 bases, with 8 bases left in between. In germline, CDR1 is SGDLS, CDR2 YYNGEE. CDR3 nucleotides: TGTGCCAGCAGCGAAGGGGTGAACTATGGCTACACCTTC. This codes for CASSEGVNYGYTF.

This sequence joins TRBV15 and TRBJ2-7, with D maybe TRBD1 (6 bases). The ends were cut back, 0 bases at V and 0 bases at J, with 9 bases in the middle. The CDR3 sequence is 15 residues long. The germline V gene has CDR1 LNHNV and CDR2 YYDKDF (reference sequence). Written as DNA, the CDR3 is TGTGCCACCAGCAGAGAAGGGGGAAGCTCCTACGAGCAGTACTTC. It codes for CATSREGGSSYEQYF.

V gene TRBV5-1 combines with J gene TRBJ2-7; TRBD2 agrees at 16 bases. Losses at the gene ends were 4 bases for V and 4 bases for J; bases not matched to a gene: 2. This CDR3 comprises 15 residues. Germline V gene sequence: CDR1 SGHRS, CDR2 YFSETQ. The CDR3 DNA reads TGCGCCAGCAGCCTGGGACTAGCGGGAGGGTACGAGCAGTACTTC. Translation gives CASSLGLAGGYEQYF.

This sequence joins TRBV9 and TRBJ1-3, with D perhaps TRBD1 (6 bases). The length of the CDR3 is 14 residues. Per germline, CDR1 SGDLS and CDR2 YYNGEE. With 2 bases removed from V and 2 bases from J, the gap between germline ends came to 8 bases. CDR3 DNA: TGTGCCAGCAGCGTGGGGGCGACTGGAAACACCATATATTTT. This gives the protein CASSVGATGNTIYF. Full variable domain (remainder filled in from reference TRBV9 and TRBJ1-3): DSGVTQTPKHLITATGQRVTLRCSPRSGDLSVYWYQQSLDQGLQFLIQYYNGEERAKGNILERFSAQQFPDLHSELNLSSLELGDSALYFCASSVGATGNTIYFGEGSWLTVV.

V gene TRBV19 combines with J gene TRBJ1-5, with D possibly TRBD1 on 6 matching bases. Germline V gives CDR1 LNHDA, CDR2 SQIVND (reference sequence). The CDR3 is made up of 15 amino acids. V lost 6 bases, J lost 0 bases, and 12 bases lay in between. In nucleotides, the CDR3 is TGTGCCAGTAGGCTACAGGGATATAGCAATCAGCCCCAGCATTTT. Protein product: CASRLQGYSNQPQHF.

This clone was seen a few times. J is TRBJ1-2 and V is TRBV2; no firm D call. The V gene lost 6 bases and the J gene lost 3 bases, with 11 bases spanning the gap. The germline V gene has CDR1 SNHLY and CDR2 FYNNEI. The CDR3 is made up of 13 amino acids. CDR3 sequence: CASSSIRDYGYTF. CDR3 coding DNA: TGTGCCAGCAGCTCCATTCGGGACTATGGCTACACCTTC.

The chain couples TRBV2 to TRBJ2-3, with 8 bases fitting TRBD2. The CDR3 is made up of 16 amino acids. Germline loops: CDR1 SNHLY, CDR2 FYNNEI. V shed 3 bases and J 2 bases; nucleotides not matched to a gene: 7. CDR3 region: CASSEYSGMITDTQYF. The CDR3 bases are TGTGCCAGCAGTGAGTATAGCGGGATGATCACAGATACGCAGTATTTT. The full variable domain, in which reference TRBV2 and TRBJ2-3 provide the parts outside the CDR3, is EPEVTQTPSHQVTQMGQEVILRCVPISNHLYFYWYRQILGQKVEFLVSFYNNEISEKSEIFDDQFSVERPDGSNFTLKIRSTKLEDSAMYFCASSEYSGMITDTQYFGPGTRLTVL.

This chain links TRBV5-4 with TRBJ1-2; 7 positions match TRBD1. J was trimmed by 0 bases and V by 4 bases; bases with no gene match: 9. The germline V gene has CDR1 SGHNT and CDR2 YYREEE (reference sequence). CDR3 length equals 16 residues. The CDR3 region is CASSVATGTANYGYTF. As DNA, the CDR3 is TGTGCCAGCAGCGTAGCGACCGGGACAGCTAACTATGGCTACACCTTC.